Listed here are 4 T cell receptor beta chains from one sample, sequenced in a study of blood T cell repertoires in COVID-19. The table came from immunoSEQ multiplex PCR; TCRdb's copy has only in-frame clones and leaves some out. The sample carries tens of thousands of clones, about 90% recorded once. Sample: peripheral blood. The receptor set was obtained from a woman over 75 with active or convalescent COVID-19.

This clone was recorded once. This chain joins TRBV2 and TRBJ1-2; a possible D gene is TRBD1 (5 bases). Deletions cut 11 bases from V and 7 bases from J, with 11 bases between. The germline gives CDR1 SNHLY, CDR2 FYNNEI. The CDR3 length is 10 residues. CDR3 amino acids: CAQGGIGYTF. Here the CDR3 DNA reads TGTGCCCAGGGAGGAATTGGCTACACCTTC.

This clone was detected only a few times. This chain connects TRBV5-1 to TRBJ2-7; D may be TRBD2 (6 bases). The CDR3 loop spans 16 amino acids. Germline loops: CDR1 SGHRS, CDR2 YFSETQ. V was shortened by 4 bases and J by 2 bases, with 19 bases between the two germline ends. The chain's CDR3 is CASSPRGGGQTYEQYF. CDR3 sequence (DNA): TGCGCCAGCAGCCCCCGGGGAGGAGGCCAAACCTACGAGCAGTACTTC. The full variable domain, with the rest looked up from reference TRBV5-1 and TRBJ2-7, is KAGVTQTPRYLIKTRGQQVTLSCSPISGHRSVSWYQQTPGQGLQFLFEYFSETQRNKGNFPGRFSGRQFSNSRSEMNVSTLELGDSALYLCASSPRGGGQTYEQYFGPGTRLTVT.

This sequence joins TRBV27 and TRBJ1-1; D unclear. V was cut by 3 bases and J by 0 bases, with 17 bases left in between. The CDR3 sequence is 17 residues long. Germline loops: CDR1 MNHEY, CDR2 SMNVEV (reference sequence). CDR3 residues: CASSLRAGLRLNTEAFF. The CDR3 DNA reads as TGTGCCAGCAGTTTGCGTGCAGGCTTACGATTGAACACTGAAGCTTTCTTT.

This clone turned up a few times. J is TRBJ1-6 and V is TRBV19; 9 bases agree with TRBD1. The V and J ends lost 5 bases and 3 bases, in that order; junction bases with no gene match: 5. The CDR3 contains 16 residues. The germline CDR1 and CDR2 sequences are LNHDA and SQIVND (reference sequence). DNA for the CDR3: TGTGCCAGTAGTCCTCCGGGACAGGGCTATAATTCACCCCTCCACTTT. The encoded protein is CASSPPGQGYNSPLHF.